The rows below give T cell receptor beta chains drawn from one sample of a study of cytomegalovirus exposure and HLA in healthy donors. Profiling relied on immunoSEQ multiplex PCR, and the TCRdb table lists in-frame clones only, not all of them. This repertoire shows over 110,000 clones, around 79% found once; its top ten account for more than 0.95%. The sequenced material came from PBMCs. The receptors derive from a man between 18 and 29 years old in good health and CMV-seronegative. The CDR3 runs from the conserved cysteine through the conserved F or W. Fields, in order: D gene, J gene, clone size, V gene, CDR3 protein, CDR3 DNA. A D gene is named only where the DNA matches it firmly. Clone size is not always given. Where it is, it says once, few, many or a class for expanded clones.

NA | TRBJ1-1 | NA | TRBV14 | CASSLRLATEAFF | TGTGCCAGCAGCCTACGATTAGCAACTGAAGCTTTCTTT
TRBD1 | TRBJ1-1 | NA | TRBV29-1 | CSARTGGATEAFF | TGCAGCGCCAGGACAGGGGGCGCGACTGAAGCTTTCTTT
TRBD1 | TRBJ1-2 | NA | TRBV29-1 | CSVERQGATYGYTF | TGCAGCGTTGAACGGCAGGGGGCTACCTATGGCTACACCTTC
TRBD1 | TRBJ2-5 | NA | TRBV9 | CASSARTGGLQETQYF | TGTGCCAGCAGCGCCCGGACAGGGGGCCTACAAGAGACCCAGTACTTC
NA | TRBJ2-3 | NA | TRBV19 | CASSRSFPDTQYF | TGTGCCAGTAGTAGAAGCTTTCCAGATACGCAGTATTTT
TRBD1 | TRBJ1-4 | NA | TRBV7-2 | CASSPGQGYEKLFF | TGTGCCAGCAGCCCGGGACAGGGTTATGAAAAACTGTTTTTT
NA | TRBJ2-7 | NA | TRBV21-1 | CASSVRTGSTYEQYF | TGTGCCAGCAGCGTCCGGACAGGGAGTACCTACGAGCAGTACTTC
NA | TRBJ1-2 | NA | TRBV9 | CASSGTGRLNYGYTF | TGTGCCAGCAGCGGAACAGGGCGCCTTAACTATGGCTACACCTTC
TRBD1 | TRBJ2-7 | NA | TRBV19 | CASSATGGYEQYF | TGTGCCAGTAGCGCGACAGGGGGGTACGAGCAGTACTTC
TRBD1 | TRBJ1-3 | NA | TRBV4-3 | CASSPGTGFGNTIYF | TGCGCCAGCAGCCCCGGGACAGGATTCGGAAACACCATATATTTT
NA | TRBJ2-1 | few | TRBV5-1 | CASSLAVDEQFF | TGCGCCAGCAGCTTGGCTGTCGATGAGCAGTTCTTC
NA | TRBJ1-2 | NA | TRBV5-6 | CASSLVRVDGYTF | TGTGCCAGCAGCTTGGTCAGGGTTGATGGCTACACCTTC
NA | TRBJ2-4 | NA | TRBV27 | CASSPYQGPRAKNIQYF | TGTGCCAGCAGTCCCTATCAGGGGCCGCGAGCCAAAAACATTCAGTACTTC
TRBD1 | TRBJ1-1 | few | TRBV7-7 | CASSPGGNTEAFF | TGTGCTAGCAGCCCAGGGGGGAACACTGAAGCTTTCTTT
NA | TRBJ2-3 | NA | TRBV7-9 | CASTLGTDTQYF | TGTGCCAGCACCCTCGGGACAGATACGCAGTATTTT
NA | TRBJ1-2 | NA | TRBV19 | CASSPRGGWYGYTF | TGTGCCAGTAGTCCGAGGGGAGGGTGGTATGGCTACACCTTC
TRBD1 | TRBJ1-3 | NA | TRBV9 | CASSAWTGGGNTIYF | TGTGCCAGCAGCGCCTGGACAGGCGGGGGAAACACCATATATTTT
TRBD2 | TRBJ2-1 | NA | TRBV5-1 | CASSLGSGGHNEQFF | TGCGCCAGCAGCTTGGGTAGCGGGGGCCACAATGAGCAGTTCTTC
NA | TRBJ1-1 | NA | TRBV6-5 | CASRGEAESTEAFF | TGTGCCAGCAGGGGTGAGGCCGAGAGCACTGAAGCTTTCTTT
NA | TRBJ1-3 | NA | TRBV15 | CATSRDETLSGNTIYF | TGTGCCACCAGCAGAGATGAAACTCTCTCTGGAAACACCATATATTTT
NA | TRBJ2-2 | NA | TRBV19 | CASTHRTAEKGGELFF | TGTGCCAGTACCCACAGGACCGCGGAGAAGGGCGGGGAGCTGTTTTTT
TRBD2 | TRBJ2-1 | once | TRBV7-6 | CASSLVSGGAYSYNEQFF | TGTGCCAGCAGCTTAGTTAGCGGGGGGGCCTATTCCTACAATGAGCAGTTCTTC
TRBD1 | TRBJ1-2 | NA | TRBV19 | CASSTWDRGNGYTF | TGTGCCAGTAGTACCTGGGACAGGGGCAATGGCTACACCTTC
NA | TRBJ1-1 | NA | TRBV13 | CASSFYGRTEAFF | TGTGCCAGCAGCTTTTACGGGAGAACTGAAGCTTTCTTT
TRBD1 | TRBJ1-5 | NA | TRBV19 | CASSSTGTGPSNQPQHF | TGTGCCAGTAGTTCGACCGGGACAGGCCCTAGCAATCAGCCCCAGCATTTT
NA | TRBJ1-6 | few | TRBV4-3 | CASSQTGSYNSPLHF | TGCGCCAGCAGCCAGACAGGCTCCTATAATTCACCCCTCCACTTT
NA | TRBJ1-1 | NA | TRBV5-6 | CASSLVQGAEAFF | TGTGCCAGCAGCTTGGTTCAGGGCGCTGAAGCTTTCTTT
TRBD1 | TRBJ1-6 | NA | TRBV4-3 | CASSQLHGQGNSPLHF | TGCGCCAGCAGCCAACTCCATGGACAGGGGAATTCACCCCTCCACTTT
NA | TRBJ1-2 | NA | TRBV7-2 | CASSLQGMGYGYTF | TGTGCCAGCAGCTTACAGGGGATGGGGTATGGCTACACCTTC
TRBD1 | TRBJ1-3 | NA | TRBV5-1 | CASSPTGVPRGGNTIYF | TGCGCCAGCAGCCCGACAGGGGTTCCAAGGGGTGGAAACACCATATATTTT
TRBD2 | TRBJ2-3 | few | TRBV4-3 | CASSQYLPTSGGGYTQYF | TGCGCCAGCAGCCAATACCTCCCGACTAGCGGGGGGGGGTATACGCAGTATTTT
TRBD1 | TRBJ2-1 | NA | TRBV7-9 | CASSRDRGPYNEQFF | TGTGCCAGCAGCCGGGACAGGGGCCCCTACAATGAGCAGTTCTTC
NA | TRBJ1-2 | NA | TRBV28 | CASSSLSAARIFQGYTF | TGTGCCAGCAGTTCCCTCTCCGCGGCACGCATATTCCAGGGCTACACCTTC
NA | TRBJ1-2 | NA | TRBV7-9 | CSSSLAGSDRGYTF | TGTTCCAGCAGCTTAGCGGGGTCCGACAGGGGCTACACCTTC
TRBD1 | TRBJ1-2 | NA | TRBV5-1 | CASSTRDRGPFNYGYTF | TGCGCCAGCAGCACCCGGGACAGGGGGCCCTTCAACTATGGCTACACCTTC
NA | TRBJ1-2 | once | TRBV9 | CASRGTPYGYTF | TGTGCCAGCCGGGGGACCCCCTATGGCTACACCTTC
NA | TRBJ2-7 | NA | TRBV12-5 | CASGYAPGTQEQYF | TGTGCTAGTGGCTATGCCCCCGGGACTCAAGAGCAGTACTTC
TRBD1 | TRBJ1-1 | NA | TRBV5-4 | CASSPGGQGAVTEAFF | TGTGCCAGCAGCCCAGGGGGCCAGGGGGCGGTCACTGAAGCTTTCTTT
NA | TRBJ1-2 | NA | TRBV10-3 | CAISDGQNYGYTF | TGTGCCATCAGTGACGGACAGAACTATGGCTACACCTTC
NA | TRBJ1-1 | few | TRBV10-3 | CAISGRSTEAFF | TGTGCCATCAGTGGGAGATCCACTGAAGCTTTCTTT
TRBD2 | TRBJ2-6 | NA | TRBV5-1 | CASSWTSGGTGANVLTF | TGCGCCAGCAGTTGGACTAGCGGGGGAACTGGGGCCAACGTCCTGACTTTC
NA | TRBJ2-7 | once | TRBV15 | CATSRAGLESYEQYF | TGTGCCACCAGCAGGGCCGGACTGGAAAGCTACGAGCAGTACTTC
NA | TRBJ2-7 | NA | TRBV15 | CATSRDRQIYEQYF | TGTGCCACCAGCAGAGATAGACAGATCTACGAGCAGTACTTC
NA | TRBJ1-1 | NA | TRBV18 | CASSSTGGAEAFF | TGTGCCAGCTCATCCACGGGGGGCGCTGAAGCTTTCTTT
TRBD2 | TRBJ2-3 | NA | TRBV30 | CAWSVSLAGTSNF | TGTGCCTGGAGTGTTTCACTAGCGGGGACGTCCAATTTT
NA | TRBJ2-7 | NA | TRBV5-4 | CASSLLGGDRGYEQYF | TGTGCCAGCAGCTTGCTCGGCGGGGACCGGGGCTACGAGCAGTACTTC
TRBD1 | TRBJ2-6 | NA | TRBV5-5 | CASSHRDRGTGANVLTF | TGTGCCAGCAGCCACCGGGACAGGGGCACTGGGGCCAACGTCCTGACTTTC